This is a list of T cell receptor beta chains from one sample in a study of shared clonotypes between healthy human individuals. This table comes from immunoSEQ multiplex PCR, and its TCRdb copy is limited to in-frame clones, with some not included. This sample has 2 million to 2.5 million clones; 85% to 95% occur once, and the top ten carry 0.35% to 0.5%. The sequenced sample consisted of naive CD4+ T cells from PBMCs. The receptors were sampled from a man aged 18-30 years in good health. Some clones in this sample may be carry-over from other donors' samples. The CDR3 runs from the conserved cysteine through the conserved F or W. D genes are given only for firm matches. Size tells how often a clone was seen (once, few, many) or the class of an expanded clone, and some rows leave it out.

TRBD2	TRBV30	.	TRBJ2-1	CAGESGSAVNEQFF	TGTGCCGGGGAGAGCGGGAGTGCGGTTAATGAGCAGTTCTTC
TRBD2	TRBV5-4	.	TRBJ2-1	CASSQRTSGSNYNEQFF	TGTGCCAGCAGCCAAAGGACTAGCGGGAGCAATTACAATGAGCAGTTCTTC
.	TRBV28	.	TRBJ1-5	CASRGNQPQHF	TGTGCCAGCAGGGGGAATCAGCCCCAGCATTTT
TRBD1	TRBV25-1	.	TRBJ1-1	CASSPLTGVNTEAFF	TGTGCCAGCAGTCCACTGACAGGGGTCAACACTGAAGCTTTCTTT
TRBD2	TRBV4-1	once	TRBJ2-7	CASSPYRTSGNGRDFGRYF	TGCGCCAGCAGCCCCTACCGGACTAGCGGGAACGGCCGGGACTTCGGGCGGTACTTC
.	TRBV6-5	.	TRBJ1-2	CASSSDSYYGYTF	TGTGCCAGCAGCTCCGACAGCTACTATGGCTACACCTTC
.	TRBV28	.	TRBJ1-2	CASSGAGLIYGYTF	TGTGCCAGCAGTGGGGCAGGGCTGATCTATGGCTACACCTTC
.	TRBV6-5	.	TRBJ1-3	CATREGSGNTIYF	TGTGCCACCCGAGAGGGGTCTGGAAACACCATATATTTT
.	TRBV28	once	TRBJ2-1	CASSKLMREQFF	TGTGCCAGCAGTAAGTTAATGCGCGAGCAGTTCTTC
.	TRBV7-2	.	TRBJ1-1	CASSLGRQDEAFF	TGTGCCAGCAGCTTGGGGAGACAGGATGAAGCTTTCTTT
.	TRBV7-2	.	TRBJ2-7	CASSLGTTSDEQYF	TGTGCCAGCAGCTTGGGGACAACTAGCGACGAGCAGTACTTC
.	TRBV6-1	once	TRBJ1-2	CASSQGVGWDHGYTF	TGTGCCAGCAGTCAGGGCGTAGGATGGGACCATGGCTACACCTTC
TRBD1	TRBV28	.	TRBJ2-5	CASSFRDRGPETQYF	TGTGCCAGCAGTTTCAGGGACAGGGGGCCGGAGACCCAGTACTTC